Shown below are 26 T cell receptor beta chains from a single sample sequenced in a study of OX40 agonist ivuxolimab in advanced cancers. The method was immunoSEQ multiplex PCR; TCRdb's version includes in-frame clones alone and lacks a portion of them. The sample lists some 30,000 clones, roughly 76% occurring once. Sequences were derived from CD4+ or CD8+ T cells sorted from blood, sampled in a trial of the OX40 agonist ivuxolimab. These receptors all come from an adult with an advanced solid tumor such as melanoma, head and neck, liver or kidney cancer.

This chain links TRBV28 with TRBJ2-5; a weak D match, TRBD1 (6 bases). The last part of the DNA fits TRBJ2-7 better; the J call may be wrong. The CDR3 runs to 15 residues. The germline gives CDR1 MDHEN, CDR2 SYDVKM. The CDR3 DNA reads as TGTGCCAGCAGTTTACCAGGGGCCCAACCCAACGAGCAGTACTTC. Its translation: CASSLPGAQPNEQYF.

The chain has TRBV20-1 and TRBJ1-1; unclear D gene. Germline V lookup: CDR1 DFQATT, CDR2 SNEGSKA (reference sequence). CDR3 length equals 11 residues. V lost 5 bases and J lost 7, with 11 bases in between. The CDR3 here is CSALLPGEAFF. The CDR3 nucleotides read TGCAGTGCTTTGCTCCCGGGTGAAGCTTTCTTT.

The rearrangement links TRBV30 to TRBJ1-2; D perhaps matches TRBD1 (6 bases). Germline-derived CDR1 and CDR2 are GTSNPN and SVGIG (reference sequence). This CDR3 has 13 amino acids. The ends were cut back, 0 bases at V and 10 bases at J, with 15 bases in the middle. The CDR3 sequence is CAWSVWRGQIYTF. DNA for the CDR3: TGTGCCTGGAGTGTTTGGCGTGGACAGATCTACACCTTC.

The chain combines TRBV7-3 with TRBJ2-7; 7 bases are shared with TRBD1. After removal of 4 bases from V and 3 bases from J, the junction contained 9 bases not matched to a gene. The germline V gene encodes CDR1 SGHTA and CDR2 FQGTGA. This CDR3 spans 15 amino acids. The chain's CDR3 is CASSYLQGSNYEQYF. As DNA, the CDR3 is TGTGCCAGCAGCTACCTACAGGGGTCGAACTACGAGCAGTACTTC.

This clone appeared once. CDR3 in amino acids: CASSLRSSGINNEQFF. In DNA, the CDR3 is TGCGCCAGCAGCCTACGATCTAGCGGGATAAACAATGAGCAGTTCTTC. This chain uses TRBV4-3 with TRBJ2-1; 9 positions match TRBD2. The CDR3 extends over 16 amino acids. Germline V gene sequence: CDR1 LGHNA, CDR2 YSLEER. The V and J ends lost 4 bases and 5 bases, in that order; junction bases with no gene match: 9.

The chain recombines TRBV2 with TRBJ2-1, with TRBD1 identical over 11 bases. The CDR3 has 13 residues. The germline gives CDR1 SNHLY, CDR2 FYNNEI. Trimming removed 7 bases from V and 8 bases from J; junction bases left unmatched: 4. The CDR3 region has the DNA TGTGCCAGCAACGGGGACAGGGGGGATGAGCAGTTCTTC. It codes for CASNGDRGDEQFF.

The chain employs TRBV30 and TRBJ2-3; tentatively, D is TRBD1 (5 bases). V lost 0 bases and J lost 5, with 12 bases in between. The CDR3 is 14 residues long. The V gene's germline CDR1 is GTSNPN and CDR2 SVGIG (reference sequence). This CDR3 is CAWSVRQTRDTQYF. DNA of the CDR3: TGTGCCTGGAGTGTAAGACAGACACGAGATACGCAGTATTTT.

V is TRBV5-4 and J is TRBJ1-2; D is perhaps TRBD1 (5 bases). The CDR3 contains 14 residues. V was cut by 3 bases and J by 8 bases, with 17 bases left in between. Looked up from germline, CDR1 is SGHNT and CDR2 is YYREEE (reference sequence). CDR3 sequence: CASSWGGPGSGYTF. CDR3 sequence (DNA): TGTGCCAGCAGCTGGGGGGGACCGGGAAGCGGCTACACCTTC. The full variable domain, rest sourced from reference TRBV5-4 and TRBJ1-2, is ETGVTQSPTHLIKTRGQQVTLRCSSQSGHNTVSWYQQALGQGPQFIFQYYREEENGRGNFPPRFSGLQFPNYSSELNVNALELDDSALYLCASSWGGPGSGYTFGSGTRLTVV.

A single count supports this clone. The V and J genes are TRBV10-3 and TRBJ2-2; D gene uncertain. The CDR3 covers 14 residues. Germline V lookup: CDR1 ENHRY, CDR2 SYGVKD. V dropped 3 bases and J dropped 3 bases, with 8 bases sitting between them. The CDR3 sequence is CAISERADTGELFF. The CDR3 bases are TGTGCCATCAGTGAACGTGCCGACACCGGGGAGCTGTTTTTT.

The count of this clone is one. For the CDR3, the DNA is TGTGCCAGCAGCCCTGGAGAAGCGGGAGGGTCCTACAATGAGCAGTTCTTC. As protein: CASSPGEAGGSYNEQFF. The chain has TRBV5-5 and TRBJ2-1, with 10 bases aligning to TRBD2. The CDR3 loop spans 17 amino acids. J was trimmed by 1 base and V by 4 bases; bases with no gene match: 8. Germline CDR1 and CDR2: SGHKS and YYEKEE (reference sequence).

The chain carries TRBV6-5 and TRBJ2-5; 12 positions agree with TRBD1. The last part of the DNA fits TRBJ2-7 better; the J call may be wrong. The CDR3 contains 14 residues. Germline CDR1 reads MNHEY; CDR2 reads SVGAGI. The CDR3 is CASSLGQGALEQYF. DNA for the CDR3: TGTGCCAGCAGTTTGGGACAGGGGGCTCTCGAGCAGTACTTC.

The chain carries TRBV5-4 and TRBJ1-2; D is unclear. The ends were cut back, 0 bases at V and 6 bases at J, with 6 bases in the middle. The V gene's germline CDR1 is SGHNT and CDR2 YYREEE (reference sequence). The CDR3 contains 12 residues. The CDR3 DNA is TGTGCCAGCAGCTTGGCCGTCGATGGCTACACCTTC. Protein: CASSLAVDGYTF.

This chain uses TRBV27 with TRBJ1-6; the match to TRBD1 covers 8 bases. Trimming at V came to 9 bases and at J to 8 bases, leaving 6 bases not matched to a gene. This CDR3 is built from 13 residues. The germline V gene has CDR1 MNHEY and CDR2 SMNVEV (reference sequence). This CDR3 is CASHRGWDSPLHF. As DNA, the CDR3 is TGTGCCAGTCACAGGGGGTGGGATTCACCCCTCCACTTT.

The chain links TRBV2 to TRBJ1-5, with 7 bases that match TRBD1. The germline V gene has CDR1 SNHLY and CDR2 FYNNEI. CDR3 size: 14 residues. Trimming cost V 4 bases and J 4 bases; bases outside gene matches: 4. The CDR3 loop reads CASSGGTANQPQHF. In DNA form, the CDR3 reads TGTGCCAGCAGTGGCGGGACAGCAAATCAGCCCCAGCATTTT.

V and J are TRBV9 and TRBJ2-3; tentatively, D is TRBD2 (6 bases). CDR3 length equals 15 residues. Germline loops: CDR1 SGDLS, CDR2 YYNGEE. Trimming left V 4 bases short and J 0 bases short, with 12 bases between. Written as DNA, the CDR3 is TGTGCCAGCAGCTCCCCGACTAGAAGCACAGATACGCAGTATTTT. It is translated as CASSSPTRSTDTQYF. The full variable domain, in which reference TRBV9 and TRBJ2-3 provide the parts outside the CDR3, is DSGVTQTPKHLITATGQRVTLRCSPRSGDLSVYWYQQSLDQGLQFLIQYYNGEERAKGNILERFSAQQFPDLHSELNLSSLELGDSALYFCASSSPTRSTDTQYFGPGTRLTVL.

The chain combines TRBV5-1 with TRBJ1-2; D remains unclear. V gave up 3 bases and J gave up 2 bases, with 5 bases separating them. The germline V gene has CDR1 SGHRS and CDR2 YFSETQ. This CDR3 spans 12 amino acids. The CDR3 sequence: CASSSENYGYTF. CDR3 DNA sequence: TGCGCCAGCAGCTCGGAGAACTATGGCTACACCTTC.

The CDR3: CAWRRDTDTQYF. The CDR3 DNA sequence: TGTGCCTGGAGGAGGGACACAGATACGCAGTATTTT. The rearrangement joins TRBV30 to TRBJ2-3; D may be TRBD2 (5 bases). This CDR3 spans 12 amino acids. V lost 3 bases and J 2 bases, leaving 6 bases between the germline ends. The V gene's germline CDR1 is GTSNPN and CDR2 SVGIG (reference sequence).

This clone was observed a handful of times. J is TRBJ2-7 and V is TRBV5-5, with D perhaps TRBD1 (5 bases). The ends were cut back, 2 bases at V and 2 bases at J, with 14 bases in the middle. Germline V gene data show CDR1 as SGHKS and CDR2 as YYEKEE (reference sequence). This CDR3 contains 15 residues. CDR3 residues: CASSFSDTHTYEQYF. Here the CDR3 DNA reads TGTGCCAGCAGCTTTTCGGACACACATACCTACGAGCAGTACTTC.

In this sample, this clone turned up once. This rearrangement joins TRBV18 to TRBJ2-5, with a possible D match to TRBD1 (6 bases). V was shortened by 3 bases and J by 4 bases, with 9 bases between the two germline ends. The germline V gene has CDR1 KGHSH and CDR2 LQKENI. The CDR3 consists of 13 residues. The CDR3: CASSPGQSETQYF. The CDR3 region has the DNA TGTGCCAGCTCACCTGGACAGTCAGAGACCCAGTACTTC.

This clone was observed a handful of times. The V call is TRBV30, the J call TRBJ1-2; TRBD1 matches at 11 bases. The germline V gene encodes CDR1 GTSNPN and CDR2 SVGIG (reference sequence). The CDR3 contains 14 residues. V shed 3 bases, J shed 8 bases, and the junction held 8 bases outside the gene matches. CDR3 DNA: TGTGCCTGGAGGCCCACGGGACAGGGGGGCGGCTACACCTTC. It specifies CAWRPTGQGGGYTF.

This clone was counted a single time. The chain links TRBV7-9 to TRBJ1-1; D gene ambiguous. Between the trimmed V and J ends, which lost 7 bases and 1 base, there was a span of 16 bases. This CDR3 is built from 15 residues. The V gene's germline CDR1 is SEHNR and CDR2 FQNEAQ (reference sequence). CDR3 sequence reads: CASNNPRWPNTEAFF. CDR3 nucleotides: TGTGCCAGCAACAACCCGAGATGGCCGAACACTGAAGCTTTCTTT.

The chain has TRBV7-3 and TRBJ2-7; D possibly uses TRBD1 or TRBD2 (5 bases each). In germline, CDR1 is SGHTA, CDR2 FQGTGA. The CDR3 consists of 14 residues. V was pared by 4 bases and J by 3 bases, with 13 bases between. The CDR3 DNA sequence: TGTGCCAGCAGCTCGCAGGGTGAGGGCTACGAGCAGTACTTC. This gives the protein CASSSQGEGYEQYF.

V usage is TRBV5-1 and J usage is TRBJ2-1, with TRBD2 matching 7 bases. The CDR3 is 16 amino acids. Germline lookup yields CDR1 SGHRS and CDR2 YFSETQ. Unmatched junction bases numbered 13, after V lost 4 bases and J lost 6 bases. The CDR3 is CASSGLGGSPSNEQFF. The CDR3 coding sequence is TGCGCCAGCAGCGGGCTTGGCGGGAGTCCCTCCAATGAGCAGTTCTTC.

The rearrangement uses TRBV19 and TRBJ2-4, with D possibly matching TRBD2 (6 bases). V lost 4 bases and J lost 6, with 16 bases in between. The CDR3 covers 15 residues. Germline CDR1 and CDR2: LNHDA and SQIVND (reference sequence). CDR3 residues: CASSTTSGEVNIQYF. The CDR3 nucleotides are TGTGCCAGTAGTACAACTTCCGGGGAGGTAAACATTCAGTACTTC.

The sample holds one count of this clone. The chain is built from TRBV7-3 and TRBJ2-7; TRBD1 might be the D (6 bases). V shed 5 bases and J shed 4 bases, with 12 bases lying between them. The germline gives CDR1 SGHTA, CDR2 FQGTGA. There are 13 residues in the CDR3. CDR3 bases: TGTGCCAGCAGCCGACCACAGGGTTACGAGCAGTACTTC. As protein: CASSRPQGYEQYF.

This chain uses TRBV10-3 with TRBJ1-1; D perhaps matches TRBD1 (6 bases). Germline-derived CDR1 and CDR2 are ENHRY and SYGVKD. V gave up 8 bases and J gave up 1 base, with 8 bases separating them. This CDR3 comprises 12 residues. The chain's CDR3 is CAIGQPNTEAFF. The CDR3, as DNA: TGTGCCATCGGACAGCCGAACACTGAAGCTTTCTTT.